The 3 T cell receptor beta chains reported below all come from one sample, sequenced in a study of blood T cell repertoires in COVID-19. Profiling relied on immunoSEQ multiplex PCR, and the TCRdb table lists in-frame clones only, not all of them. The sample has just under 65,000 clones; more than 75% are singletons. The sample was peripheral blood. Receptors were obtained from a man aged 60-69 years with COVID-19, enrolled during active disease.

This chain uses TRBV5-5 with TRBJ2-3; D remains unclear. Germline V CDR1 and CDR2: SGHKS, YYEKEE (reference sequence). V gave up 0 bases and J gave up 0 bases, with 5 bases separating them. CDR3 length equals 14 residues. This CDR3 is CASSLAGSTDTQYF. CDR3 sequence (DNA): TGTGCCAGCAGCTTGGCCGGTAGCACAGATACGCAGTATTTT.

This chain joins TRBV30 and TRBJ2-1, with D perhaps TRBD1 (6 bases). The CDR3 runs 13 residues. Germline V gene sequence: CDR1 GTSNPN, CDR2 SVGIG (reference sequence). V was trimmed by 4 bases and J by 7 bases, leaving 14 bases between them. Here the CDR3 reads CAWTTTGWNEQFF. Written as DNA, the CDR3 is TGTGCCTGGACCACGACAGGCTGGAATGAGCAGTTCTTC.

V gene TRBV19 combines with J gene TRBJ2-2; 9 positions match TRBD2. CDR1 is LNHDA, CDR2 SQIVND, per germline (reference sequence). This CDR3 spans 16 amino acids. Germline trimming cut 7 bases from V and 8 bases from J; bases unmatched to any gene: 14. This CDR3 is CASTEGTSYRRGELFF. The CDR3 DNA reads as TGTGCCAGTACCGAGGGGACTAGCTATCGGCGTGGGGAGCTGTTTTTT.